This TCR beta chain was captured by sequencing in a study of T cells after yellow fever vaccination. Study-wide findings and caveats: Contaminants from the bulk population, in the form of abundant clonotypes, could be found in FACS-sorted repertoires.

Germline trimming cut 2 bases from V and 8 bases from J; bases unmatched to any gene: 8. CDR1 is SGHRS and CDR2 is YFSETQ in the germline V gene. CDR3 length: 15 amino acids. A universal primer site and UMIs were added as TCR cDNA was made by 5'RACE template switching. TCRdb re-called the 5' RACE reads with MiXCR, one entry per CDR3 protein. The table lists approximately 240,000 distinct CDR3 sequences, 3.6% of them singletons. This clonotype came up many times. Its specificity is not known. The chain has TRBV5-1 and TRBJ2-3; 10 positions match TRBD2. This clonotype originated in a man aged 18-30 years who received the YFV17D yellow fever vaccine. This sample comprised PBMCs, obtained 15 days after the yellow fever booster vaccination. The CDR3 region has the DNA TGCGCCAGCAGCTTAACTAGCGGGGCAATCCTTACGCAGTATTTT. It yields the protein CASSLTSGAILTQYF.